These 13 T cell receptor beta chains were sequenced from one sample in a study of T cell responses to AZD1222 COVID-19 vaccine. Sequencing was performed with immunoSEQ multiplex PCR; in TCRdb, only in-frame clones are kept and a portion is missing. This sample carries 92,000 or so clones, 75% to 90% of them seen once, and the ten largest clones take 26%. The sequencing used peripheral blood, collected on day 0 of AZD1222 vaccination. These TCRs come from an adult in good health.

The table lists this clone with a count of one. This sequence joins TRBV7-2 and TRBJ2-1, with 13 bases aligning to TRBD2. CDR1 and CDR2 (germline): SGHTA, FQGNSA. This CDR3 is built from 15 residues. The junction had 6 bases not matched to a gene; V was cut back by 5 bases and J by 8 bases. DNA for the CDR3: TGTGCCAGCAGCCCAGGACTAGCGGGAGTTGATGAGCAGTTCTTC. Protein product: CASSPGLAGVDEQFF. Complete variable domain (other parts from reference TRBV7-2 and TRBJ2-1): GAGVSQSPSNKVTEKGKDVELRCDPISGHTALYWYRQSLGQGLEFLIYFQGNSAPDKSGLPSDRFSAERTGGSVSTLTIQRTQQEDSAVYLCASSPGLAGVDEQFFGPGTRLTVL.

This clone is a singleton in its sample. The gene calls are TRBV30 and TRBJ2-5; D not certain. The CDR3 runs to 10 residues. V was pared by 5 bases and J by 4 bases, with 5 bases between. Germline values: CDR1 GTSNPN, CDR2 SVGIG (reference sequence). CDR3 residues: CAWSSETQYF. In DNA, the CDR3 is TGTGCCTGGTCTTCAGAGACCCAGTACTTC.

V usage is TRBV28 and J usage is TRBJ1-5; no definite D call. The germline V gene encodes CDR1 MDHEN and CDR2 SYDVKM. Trimming removed 7 bases from V and 0 bases from J, with 13 bases in between. The length of the CDR3 is 15 residues. The CDR3 here is CASNLLQYSNQPQHF. The CDR3 region has the DNA TGTGCCAGCAACTTATTGCAGTATAGCAATCAGCCCCAGCATTTT.

J is TRBJ2-7 and V is TRBV18; the D gene is possibly TRBD2 (5 bases). The CDR3 extends over 15 amino acids. CDR1 KGHSH and CDR2 LQKENI come from the germline V gene. Trimming shortened V by 6 bases and J by 0 bases, and 15 bases separated the two germline ends. CDR3 nucleotides: TGTGCCAGCTCCTCAGGACTGACAAGCTCCTACGAGCAGTACTTC. Its protein is CASSSGLTSSYEQYF.

This chain links TRBV2 with TRBJ2-3, with 13 bases aligning to TRBD2. The CDR3 totals 16 residues. Germline loops: CDR1 SNHLY, CDR2 FYNNEI. V lost 6 bases to trimming and J lost 2 bases; unmatched junction nucleotides: 5. The CDR3 loop reads CASSAGLAGDTDTQYF. CDR3 nucleotide sequence: TGTGCCAGCAGCGCCGGACTAGCGGGAGACACAGATACGCAGTATTTT.

V and J are TRBV9 and TRBJ2-3; 7 bases align to TRBD1. The germline V gene encodes CDR1 SGDLS and CDR2 YYNGEE. Trimming removed 4 bases from V and 3 bases from J; junction bases left unmatched: 5. The CDR3 is 14 residues long. The CDR3: CASSYRQGTDTQYF. The DNA of the CDR3 is TGTGCCAGCAGCTATAGACAGGGAACAGATACGCAGTATTTT.

This clone was counted a single time. This chain links TRBV6-2 or TRBV6-3 with TRBJ2-7, with TRBD2 identical over 13 bases. The CDR3 runs to 17 residues. V lost 0 bases to trimming and J lost 2 bases; unmatched junction nucleotides: 4. Germline CDR1 and CDR2: MNHEY and SVGEGT. CDR3 in amino acids: CASSYSSGTSGAYEQYF. In nucleotides, the CDR3 is TGTGCCAGCAGTTACTCCTCCGGGACTAGCGGGGCCTACGAGCAGTACTTC.

J is TRBJ2-7 and V is TRBV4-2, with D maybe TRBD2 (6 bases). V was clipped by 1 base and J by 2 bases, with 15 bases between them. Germline V gene sequence: CDR1 LGHNA, CDR2 YNFKEQ. CDR3 size: 16 residues. CDR3 region: CASSQVTGTGAYEQYF. The CDR3 nucleotides are TGTGCCAGCAGCCAAGTCACCGGGACTGGAGCCTACGAGCAGTACTTC.

The CDR3 nucleotides read TGTGCCACCAGTGCCGCGACAGGGGTCACTGAAGCTTTCTTT. It is translated as CATSAATGVTEAFF. The gene calls are TRBV24-1 and TRBJ1-1; 8 positions agree with TRBD1. The CDR3 consists of 14 residues. In germline, CDR1 is KGHDR, CDR2 SFDVKD. V was pared by 5 bases and J by 4 bases, with 5 bases of the junction left unmatched.

The chain is built from TRBV7-8 and TRBJ1-1, with TRBD1 as a possible D gene (6 bases). The V and J ends lost 5 bases and 7 bases respectively, with 17 bases between them. This CDR3 has 14 amino acids. The germline gives CDR1 SGHVS, CDR2 FQNEAQ. This CDR3 is CASSGRGGRNEAFF. CDR3 DNA sequence: TGTGCCAGCAGCGGCCGGGGGGGGCGGAATGAAGCTTTCTTT. The full variable domain, with the rest looked up from reference TRBV7-8 and TRBJ1-1, is GAGVSQSPRYKVAKRGQDVALRCDPISGHVSLFWYQQALGQGPEFLTYFQNEAQLDKSGLPSDRFFAERPEGSVSTLKIQRTQQEDSAVYLCASSGRGGRNEAFFGQGTRLTVV.

J is TRBJ2-7 and V is TRBV4-2, with a weak D call TRBD1 (8 bases). CDR1 and CDR2 (germline): LGHNA, YNFKEQ. The CDR3 consists of 14 residues. Trimming left V 5 bases short and J 7 bases short, with 18 bases between. CDR3 coding DNA: TGTGCCAGCAGCGTACAGGGGGGGCGGTGGGAGCAGTACTTC. This sequence encodes CASSVQGGRWEQYF.

V usage is TRBV5-6 and J usage is TRBJ1-4; 8 bases agree with TRBD1. Germline values: CDR1 SGHDT, CDR2 YYEEEE. V lost 4 bases to trimming and J lost 8 bases; unmatched junction nucleotides: 13. CDR3 length: 16 residues. The CDR3 nucleotides read TGTGCCAGCAGCCTAGACAGGGGCCATCTTCGGGAAAAACTGTTTTTT. Translation: CASSLDRGHLREKLFF.

This chain connects TRBV7-8 to TRBJ2-1; 7 bases are a match to TRBD1. Germline assignment: CDR1 SGHVS and CDR2 FQNEAQ. The J segment lost 8 bases and the V segment lost 2 bases, leaving 6 bases of the junction unmatched. The CDR3 has 14 amino acids. In DNA, the CDR3 is TGTGCCAGCAGCTTAAGGGGGACAGTAGATGAGCAGTTCTTC. Its translation is CASSLRGTVDEQFF.